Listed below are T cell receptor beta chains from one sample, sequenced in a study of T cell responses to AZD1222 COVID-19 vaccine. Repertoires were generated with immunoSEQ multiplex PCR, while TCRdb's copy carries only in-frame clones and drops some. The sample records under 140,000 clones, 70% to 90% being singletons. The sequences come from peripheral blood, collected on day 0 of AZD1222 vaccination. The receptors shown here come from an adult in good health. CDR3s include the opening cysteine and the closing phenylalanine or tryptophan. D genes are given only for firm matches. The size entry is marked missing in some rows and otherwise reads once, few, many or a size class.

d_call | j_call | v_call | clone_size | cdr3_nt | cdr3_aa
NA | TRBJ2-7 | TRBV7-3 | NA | TGTGCCAGCAGCCCAGGCCCTGACAAATACGAGCAGTACTTC | CASSPGPDKYEQYF
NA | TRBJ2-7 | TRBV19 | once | TGTGCCAGTAGTCAGGAGGGAAGACCCTACGAGCAGTACTTC | CASSQEGRPYEQYF
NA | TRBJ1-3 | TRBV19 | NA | TGTGCCAGTAGTATACCCCCCAGGGTTGGGCGCGGAAACACCATATATTTT | CASSIPPRVGRGNTIYF
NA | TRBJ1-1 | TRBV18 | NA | TGTGCCAGCTCGCTTGTCAGGGAAGAAGCTTTCTTT | CASSLVREEAFF
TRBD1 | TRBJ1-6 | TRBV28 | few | TGTGCCAGCAGTTTAGGGAGACAGGGTCATAATTCACCCCTCCACTTT | CASSLGRQGHNSPLHF
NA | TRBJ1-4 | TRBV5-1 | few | TGCGCCAGCAGCTTGGACAGTCGAAAACTGTTTTTT | CASSLDSRKLFF
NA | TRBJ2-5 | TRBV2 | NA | TGTGCCAGCAGTGTTTTGGGCGCGGAAGAGACCCAGTACTTC | CASSVLGAEETQYF
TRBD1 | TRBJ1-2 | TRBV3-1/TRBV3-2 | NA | TGTGCCAGCAGCCCCAGCTTGTCAGGGGGTTACTATGGCTACACCTTC | CASSPSLSGGYYGYTF
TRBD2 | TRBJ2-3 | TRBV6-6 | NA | TGTGCCAGCAGTTACCGTGGGACTACCACAGATACGCAGTATTTT | CASSYRGTTTDTQYF
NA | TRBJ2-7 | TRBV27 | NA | TGTGCCAGCAGTTTGGCAGGGTGGGGCGAGCAGTACTTC | CASSLAGWGEQYF
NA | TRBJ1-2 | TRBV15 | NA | TGTGCCACCAGCAGGAGACTGGGAGGCTACACCTTC | CATSRRLGGYTF
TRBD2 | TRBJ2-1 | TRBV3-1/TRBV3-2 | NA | TGTGCCAGCAGTCGCGGGGGGGCCGGCTACAATGAGCAGTTCTTC | CASSRGGAGYNEQFF
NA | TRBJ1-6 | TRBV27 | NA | TGTGCCAGCAGCCTCTCAAGGGGTTCCTATAATTCACCCCTCCACTTT | CASSLSRGSYNSPLHF
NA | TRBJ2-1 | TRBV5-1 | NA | TGCGCCAGCAGCTTCGGGGACACCAATGAGCAGTTCTTC | CASSFGDTNEQFF